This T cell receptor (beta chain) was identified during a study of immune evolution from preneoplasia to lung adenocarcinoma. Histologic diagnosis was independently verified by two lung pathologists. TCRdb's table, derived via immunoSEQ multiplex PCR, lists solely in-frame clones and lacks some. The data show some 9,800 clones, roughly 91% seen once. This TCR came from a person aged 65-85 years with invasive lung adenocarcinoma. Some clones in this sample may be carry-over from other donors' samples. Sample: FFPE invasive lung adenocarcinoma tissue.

CDR3 DNA: TGTGCCAGCAGCTTTAGTGGGGAGCAGTACTTC. It is translated as CASSFSGEQYF. This chain connects TRBV13 to TRBJ2-7, with D hard to call. Germline CDR1 PRHDT, CDR2 FYEKMQ (reference sequence). The CDR3 totals 11 residues. The V and J ends lost 3 bases and 7 bases respectively, with 7 bases between them.